This T cell receptor beta chain came from a study of T cell repertoires in cytomegalovirus infection. About the research overall: HLA-B-restricted CMV epitopes that are well studied, plus recently identified HLA-C-restricted ones, were used by the study. From public TCR beta signatures came an indication of both CMV infection and matching HLA type. General study points: The ex vivo response was dominated by HLA-C-restricted CMV-specific TCR beta clonotypes. Individuals carrying CMV plus the relevant HLA were identified by cumulative frequency of public TCR beta families.

Regarding this clonotype: Its antigen is still unknown.

Germline trimming cut 6 bases from V and 6 bases from J; bases unmatched to any gene: 14. This CDR3 is built from 17 residues. The germline V gene has CDR1 MNHEY and CDR2 SMNVEV (reference sequence). Using its own MiXCR run on the reads, TCRdb lists one record per CDR3 protein. Counted here are approximately 310,000 distinct CDR3 sequences, roughly 25% occurring once; the ten biggest clones make up roughly 15%. The input for sequencing was cultured PBMCs, taken from culture after CMV antigen stimulation. The receptor's source is a human donor in good health (CMV status not recorded). Some clones in this sample may be carry-over from other donors' samples. The rearrangement links TRBV27 to TRBJ2-1; 10 bases align to TRBD2. CDR3: CASSPSWGSGRFNEQFF. In nucleotides, the CDR3 is TGTGCCAGCAGCCCCTCATGGGGTAGCGGGAGGTTCAATGAGCAGTTCTTC.